This TCR beta chain was sequenced during a study of identifying expanded T cells in peripheral blood. Study conclusions and caveats: Over approximately two and four weeks, about 15 and 19 clones changed, versus around 1.1 between replicates. Across healthy donors, higher total template counts meant significantly greater approximately 2-week count variance.

Notes on this clone: No antigen is known for it.

TCRdb keeps only in-frame clones here, not all; method: immunoSEQ multiplex PCR. Of around 94,000 clones listed, about 87% are singletons. V was pared by 7 bases and J by 9 bases, with 11 bases of the junction left unmatched. This CDR3 is 13 amino acids long. CDR1 and CDR2 (germline): SEHNR, FQNEAQ (reference sequence). During the collection period, no donor immune events like infections were recorded. The rearrangement uses TRBV7-9 and TRBJ1-1; 7 bases are shared with TRBD1. The sample was blood. This clonotype was sampled from a person aged 18 to 70 in good health. CDR3 in amino acids: CASTYLGGQKAFF. The CDR3 DNA sequence: TGTGCCAGCACCTACTTGGGGGGACAGAAAGCTTTCTTT.